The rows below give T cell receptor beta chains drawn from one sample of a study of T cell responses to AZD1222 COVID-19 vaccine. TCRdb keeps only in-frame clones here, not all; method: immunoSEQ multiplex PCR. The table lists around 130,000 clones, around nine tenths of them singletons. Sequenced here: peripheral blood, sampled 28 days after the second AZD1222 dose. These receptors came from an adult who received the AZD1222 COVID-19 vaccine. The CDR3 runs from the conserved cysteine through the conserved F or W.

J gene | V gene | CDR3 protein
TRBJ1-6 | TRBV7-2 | CASSLVGTPILNSPLHF
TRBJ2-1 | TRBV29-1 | CSVEGLAGGSTYNEQFF
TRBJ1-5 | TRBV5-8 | CASSLGVNSNQPQHF
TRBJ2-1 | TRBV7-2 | CASSLTSLQYNEQFF
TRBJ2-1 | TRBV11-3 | CASSSQGLAVYNEQFF
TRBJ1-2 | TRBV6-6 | CASSYVGQGAYGYTF
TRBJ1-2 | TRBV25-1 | CASSDGTVGYTF
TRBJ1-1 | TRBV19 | CASSIGDTLNTEAFF
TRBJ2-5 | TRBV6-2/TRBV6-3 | CASSRPGWGETQYF
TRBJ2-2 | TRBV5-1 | CASTTGANTGELFF
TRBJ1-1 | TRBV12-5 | CASGLRENTEAFF